This TCR beta chain was identified during a study of control samples from healthy donors and cancer patients. The repertoire was sequenced with immunoSEQ multiplex PCR; TCRdb's copy has only in-frame clones and lacks some. The sample lists some 120,000 clones, about nine tenths occurring once. CDR1 and CDR2 from the germline V gene are MNHEY and SVGEGT. Trimming at V came to 0 bases and at J to 0 bases, leaving 5 bases not matched to a gene. The CDR3 extends over 18 amino acids. Sequencing was performed on blood. This sequence was found in a middle-aged man in good health. The chain joins TRBV6-2 or TRBV6-3 to TRBJ2-3, with TRBD2 matching 11 bases. The CDR3, as DNA: TGTGCCAGCAGTTACTCGAGGGTAGCGGGGGGGAGCACAGATACGCAGTATTTT. It is translated as CASSYSRVAGGSTDTQYF.